The 12 T cell receptor beta chains reported below all come from one sample, sequenced in a study of cytomegalovirus exposure and HLA in healthy donors. Data came from immunoSEQ multiplex PCR; TCRdb stores just in-frame clones and leaves some out. The table shows 80,000 to 100,000 clones, with roughly 90% occurring only once. Material for sequencing was PBMCs. These receptors all come from a man between 18 and 35 years old in good health and CMV-seropositive.

The chain has TRBV4-2 and TRBJ2-7; weak D call: TRBD1 (6 bases). Germline V lookup: CDR1 LGHNA, CDR2 YNFKEQ. With 0 bases removed from V and 3 bases from J, the gap between germline ends came to 15 bases. CDR3 length: 16 residues. CDR3 protein: CASSQDVQQGNYEQYF. DNA of the CDR3: TGTGCCAGCAGCCAAGACGTACAACAGGGAAACTACGAGCAGTACTTC.

This chain uses TRBV5-1 with TRBJ2-5; 9 bases match TRBD2. Germline V gene sequence: CDR1 SGHRS, CDR2 YFSETQ. The CDR3 is made up of 15 amino acids. V shed 4 bases and J 5 bases; nucleotides not matched to a gene: 9. CDR3 sequence reads: CASSEHSGLAETQYF. CDR3 bases: TGCGCCAGCAGCGAACATTCCGGACTAGCGGAGACCCAGTACTTC.

This chain connects TRBV7-2 to TRBJ2-7, with TRBD2 identical over 7 bases. There are 13 residues in the CDR3. The germline CDR1 and CDR2 sequences are SGHTA and FQGNSA. V lost 8 bases to trimming and J lost 2 bases; unmatched junction nucleotides: 6. Here the CDR3 DNA reads TGTGCCAGCGGGCTTGCGGGAGCCTACGAGCAGTACTTC. It translates to CASGLAGAYEQYF.

The chain joins TRBV7-2 to TRBJ2-1; tentative D call: TRBD2 (6 bases). V was trimmed by 3 bases and J by 4 bases, leaving 13 bases between them. Germline lookup yields CDR1 SGHTA and CDR2 FQGNSA. CDR3 size: 15 residues. The CDR3, as DNA: TGTGCCAGCAGCTTGGAGAGCGGGTATTACAATGAGCAGTTCTTC. It encodes CASSLESGYYNEQFF.

This chain joins TRBV29-1 and TRBJ1-3; 9 bases are shared with TRBD1. V was pared by 7 bases and J by 0 bases, with 10 bases of the junction left unmatched. Germline CDR1 reads SQVTM; CDR2 reads ANQGSEA. This CDR3 is 16 amino acids long. CDR3 in DNA: TGCAGCGCCGGGGACAGGGCAACCCGCTCTGGAAACACCATATATTTT. Amino acids: CSAGDRATRSGNTIYF.

The chain uses TRBV6-5 and TRBJ1-5, with 9 bases lining up with TRBD1. CDR1 is MNHEY, CDR2 SVGAGI, per germline. The CDR3 is 14 residues long. V lost 5 bases, J lost 7 bases, and 6 bases stayed unmatched. The CDR3 spells CASSTHRGQQPQHF. In nucleotides, the CDR3 is TGTGCCAGCAGTACGCACAGGGGGCAACAGCCCCAGCATTTT.

J is TRBJ1-5 and V is TRBV5-6; no firm D call. The CDR3 has 15 amino acids. The germline V gene has CDR1 SGHDT and CDR2 YYEEEE. Between the trimmed V and J ends, which lost 0 bases and 1 base, there was a span of 8 bases. The DNA of the CDR3 is TGTGCCAGCAGCTTGGCAGCGGGGAGCAATCAGCCCCAGCATTTT. This gives the protein CASSLAAGSNQPQHF.

The rearrangement uses TRBV9 and TRBJ2-3, with a possible D match to TRBD1 (5 bases). This CDR3 region has 16 residues. Germline V gene data show CDR1 as SGDLS and CDR2 as YYNGEE. V lost 0 bases, J lost 0 bases, and 11 bases lay in between. This CDR3 reads CASSVEGLASTDTQYF. The CDR3 DNA is TGTGCCAGCAGCGTAGAGGGGTTGGCTAGCACAGATACGCAGTATTTT.

The rearrangement links TRBV11-2 to TRBJ1-1, with D uncertain. The V end lost 2 bases, the J end lost 5 bases, and 12 bases lay between the germline ends. The CDR3 runs 14 residues. Germline V gives CDR1 SGHAT, CDR2 FQNNGV. CDR3 nucleotides: TGTGCCAGCAGCTTATACGCATCGGGGACTGAAGCTTTCTTT. It encodes CASSLYASGTEAFF. Combining the CDR3 with reference TRBV11-2 and TRBJ1-1 gives the whole variable domain EAGVAQSPRYKIIEKRQSVAFWCNPISGHATLYWYQQILGQGPKLLIQFQNNGVVDDSQLPKDRFSAERLKGVDSTLKIQPAKLEDSAVYLCASSLYASGTEAFFGQGTRLTVV.

CDR3 nucleotide sequence: TGTGCCAGCAGCACGGGACAGGGAGGCGGGGAGCTGTTTTTT. As protein: CASSTGQGGGELFF. The rearrangement links TRBV11-3 to TRBJ2-2, with 9 bases that match TRBD1. Looked up from germline, CDR1 is SGHNT and CDR2 is YENEEA. CDR3 length equals 14 residues. Trimming at V came to 5 bases and at J to 7 bases, leaving 5 bases not matched to a gene.

V and J are TRBV5-1 and TRBJ1-2; 7 positions agree with TRBD1. The CDR3 extends over 14 amino acids. V shed 4 bases and J 8 bases; nucleotides not matched to a gene: 11. Germline V gene data show CDR1 as SGHRS and CDR2 as YFSETQ. CDR3 DNA: TGCGCCAGCAGCGCCGCCCAGGGGGTAGAGGGCTACACCTTC. Residues: CASSAAQGVEGYTF. Filled out from reference TRBV5-1 and TRBJ1-2, the complete variable domain reads KAGVTQTPRYLIKTRGQQVTLSCSPISGHRSVSWYQQTPGQGLQFLFEYFSETQRNKGNFPGRFSGRQFSNSRSEMNVSTLELGDSALYLCASSAAQGVEGYTFGSGTRLTVV.

This clone has only one observation. The chain combines TRBV4-3 with TRBJ2-7; 11 bases are shared with TRBD2. The junction had 4 bases not matched to a gene; V was cut back by 4 bases and J by 2 bases. Germline CDR1 is LGHNA and CDR2 is YSLEER. This CDR3 has 15 residues. The CDR3 coding sequence is TGCGCCAGCAGCCCAACTAGCGGGAGAACCTACGAGCAGTACTTC. This codes for CASSPTSGRTYEQYF.